The 15 T cell receptor beta chains presented below share a single source sample, sequenced in a study of cytomegalovirus exposure and HLA in healthy donors. This PCR relied on a set of 60 Vbeta primers and 13 Jbeta primers. Data came from immunoSEQ multiplex PCR; TCRdb stores just in-frame clones and leaves some out. The data contain 100,000 to 150,000 clones, roughly three fifths of them singletons. The specimen sequenced was PBMCs. These TCRs come from a woman aged 35 to 49 in good health and CMV-seropositive.

This rearrangement joins TRBV28 to TRBJ1-4; 10 bases line up with TRBD1. There are 15 residues in the CDR3. Germline V CDR1 and CDR2: MDHEN, SYDVKM. J gave up 8 bases and V 4 bases, and 7 bases lay outside the gene matches. The CDR3 DNA is TGTGCCAGCAGTTCCTCGGGACAGGGGAGCGAAAAACTGTTTTTT. Translated: CASSSSGQGSEKLFF.

The CDR3 DNA sequence: TGTGCCAGCAGTTTCCACGGTAATGAAAAACTGTTTTTT. Protein product: CASSFHGNEKLFF. V and J are TRBV28 and TRBJ1-4; unclear D gene. V was shortened by 3 bases and J by 4 bases, with 6 bases between the two germline ends. From germline, CDR1 is MDHEN and CDR2 SYDVKM. This CDR3 is built from 13 residues.

Comments on this clone: The same CDR3 can be traced to other DNA sequences in this sample. This chain links TRBV5-4 with TRBJ2-3, with D tentatively TRBD2 (5 bases). V shed 0 bases and J shed 0 bases, with 5 bases lying between them. CDR1 is SGHNT, CDR2 YYREEE, per germline (reference sequence). This CDR3 has 14 residues. The CDR3 nucleotides are TGTGCCAGCAGCTTGGGCGGGAGCACAGATACGCAGTATTTT. Translation gives CASSLGGSTDTQYF.

The chain carries TRBV19 and TRBJ1-1; D perhaps matches TRBD1 (6 bases). The CDR3 extends over 14 amino acids. V dropped 5 bases and J dropped 0 bases, with 10 bases sitting between them. The V gene's germline CDR1 is LNHDA and CDR2 SQIVND (reference sequence). For the CDR3, the DNA is TGTGCCAGTAGTTATCAGGGGCTGAACACTGAAGCTTTCTTT. The encoded protein is CASSYQGLNTEAFF.

The chain combines TRBV5-1 with TRBJ1-1, with TRBD1 identical over 7 bases. V was pared by 4 bases and J by 5 bases, with 11 bases of the junction left unmatched. CDR3 size: 15 residues. The V gene's germline CDR1 is SGHRS and CDR2 YFSETQ. The CDR3 loop reads CASSDPRQGRTEAFF. The CDR3, as DNA: TGCGCCAGCAGCGACCCCCGACAGGGTAGAACTGAAGCTTTCTTT.

In this sample, this clone turned up a few times. J is TRBJ1-5 and V is TRBV2, with D hard to call. Germline CDR1 is SNHLY and CDR2 is FYNNEI. Trimming removed 3 bases at V and 1 base at J, with 4 bases between. CDR3 length: 13 amino acids. CDR3: CASSDQSNQPQHF. DNA of the CDR3: TGTGCCAGCAGTGATCAAAGCAATCAGCCCCAGCATTTT.

The chain has TRBV7-8 and TRBJ2-7; 7 bases are a match to TRBD2. The germline V gene encodes CDR1 SGHVS and CDR2 FQNEAQ. The CDR3 contains 18 residues. The J segment lost 2 bases and the V segment lost 5 bases, leaving 18 bases of the junction unmatched. DNA for the CDR3: TGTGCCAGCAGCCCCACCATCTACCCTAGCGGACCAACCTACGAGCAGTACTTC. Translating it yields CASSPTIYPSGPTYEQYF.

The genes are TRBV6-1 and TRBJ2-2; 11 nucleotides match TRBD1. V was clipped by 7 bases and J by 3 bases; unmatched bases: 4. The CDR3 contains 15 residues. CDR1 is MNHNS, CDR2 SASEGT, per germline. The CDR3 spells CASKGQGADTGELFF. CDR3 DNA sequence: TGTGCCAGCAAAGGACAGGGGGCAGACACCGGGGAGCTGTTTTTT.

This clone was picked up a small number of times. The V call is TRBV19, the J call TRBJ2-4, with a possible D match to TRBD2 (7 bases). Between the trimmed V and J ends, which lost 7 bases and 2 bases, there was a span of 12 bases. CDR3 length equals 14 residues. Germline V gives CDR1 LNHDA, CDR2 SQIVND (reference sequence). CDR3 coding DNA: TGTGCCAGTATGGGAGGGGGGTCCAAAAACATTCAGTACTTC. Its translation is CASMGGGSKNIQYF.

J is TRBJ2-7 and V is TRBV6-1; a weak D match, TRBD1 (5 bases). The V gene lost 6 bases and the J gene lost 2 bases, with 17 bases spanning the gap. The CDR3 runs to 15 residues. Germline V gene data show CDR1 as MNHNS and CDR2 as SASEGT. Here the CDR3 reads CASSNGPDSTYEQYF. Here the CDR3 DNA reads TGTGCCAGCAGCAACGGGCCTGACAGTACCTACGAGCAGTACTTC.

This clone was recorded a few times. The chain recombines TRBV27 with TRBJ1-1; 9 nucleotides agree with TRBD1. The CDR3 totals 14 residues. V lost 6 bases to trimming and J lost 4 bases; unmatched junction nucleotides: 6. Germline V gene sequence: CDR1 MNHEY, CDR2 SMNVEV (reference sequence). For the CDR3, the DNA is TGTGCCAGCAGCCGACAGGGGGTTAGCACTGAAGCTTTCTTT. This codes for CASSRQGVSTEAFF.

A single count supports this clone. The rearrangement uses TRBV16 and TRBJ2-6; possible D gene TRBD1, 6 bases. The CDR3 covers 15 residues. Germline CDR1 reads KGHSY; CDR2 reads FQNENV. With 2 bases removed from V and 3 bases from J, the gap between germline ends came to 8 bases. CDR3 loop: CASSQQGNGANVLTF. The CDR3 DNA reads TGTGCCAGCAGCCAACAGGGGAATGGGGCCAACGTCCTGACTTTC.

The V gene is TRBV21-1, the J gene TRBJ2-7; the DNA was not compared with TRBD2, the D call given in the table. TRBV21-1 is recorded as a pseudogene. The CDR3 extends over 16 amino acids. The CDR3 spells CASSKARGESSYEQYF. Here the CDR3 DNA reads TGTGCCAGCAGCAAAGCACGGGGTGAAAGCTCCTACGAGCAGTACTTC.

J is TRBJ2-2 and V is TRBV18; no firm D call. V lost 0 bases and J 6 bases, leaving 2 bases between the germline ends. Germline loops: CDR1 KGHSH, CDR2 LQKENI. The CDR3 sequence is 12 residues long. CDR3 sequence (DNA): TGTGCCAGCTCACCACCCTCCGGGGAGCTGTTTTTT. It translates to CASSPPSGELFF.

For this clone: Relative to the germline gene, one junction end is altered; a read error may explain this. This chain joins TRBV7-9 and TRBJ1-1; D is unclear. The CDR3 spans 12 residues. Germline-derived CDR1 and CDR2 are SEHNR and FQNEAQ (reference sequence). For the CDR3, the DNA is TGTTCCAGCAGCTTAGTACGAGGGAAGGCTTTCTTT. Translation gives CSSSLVRGKAFF.